One and the same sample provided the 4 T cell receptor beta chains below, sequenced in a study of beta chain features in type 1 diabetes. cDNA synthesis used the whole RNA isolate, giving expressed TCRB sequences. TCRdb's table, derived via immunoSEQ multiplex PCR, lists solely in-frame clones and lacks some. This sample has 500,000 to 700,000 clones, with around a sixth found just once. Sequencing was carried out using naive CD4+ T cells from blood. The receptors here all came from a young man in good health.

J is TRBJ2-1 and V is TRBV10-3, with unresolved D. The germline CDR1 and CDR2 sequences are ENHRY and SYGVKD. The CDR3 covers 13 residues. V shed 2 bases and J shed 10 bases, with 12 bases lying between them. The DNA of the CDR3 is TGTGCCATCAGTGAGATGATGTCTGGGGAGCAGTTCTTC. This sequence encodes CAISEMMSGEQFF.

V usage is TRBV7-2 and J usage is TRBJ2-1, with D perhaps matching TRBD1 (5 bases). CDR1 is SGHTA and CDR2 is FQGNSA in the germline V gene. Deletions cut 1 base from V and 2 bases from J, with 9 bases between. The CDR3 has 15 residues. The CDR3 coding sequence is TGTGCCAGCAGCTTAGGTACAGGAACCTACAATGAGCAGTTCTTC. Protein: CASSLGTGTYNEQFF.

J is TRBJ2-3 and V is TRBV11-3; no clear D gene. Germline V gene lookup returns CDR1 SGHNT and CDR2 YENEEA. V lost 3 bases and J lost 3, with 7 bases in between. The CDR3 has 13 residues. The CDR3, as DNA: TGTGCCAGCAGCTTCACAGCTACAGATACGCAGTATTTT. Its protein product is CASSFTATDTQYF.

This chain connects TRBV2 to TRBJ2-3; 10 bases are a match to TRBD2. From germline, CDR1 is SNHLY and CDR2 FYNNEI. The length of the CDR3 is 15 residues. V trimming: 4 bases; J trimming: 5 bases; junction bases outside the gene matches: 6. CDR3 nucleotides: TGTGCCAGCAGTGTGAGGACTAGCGGCTTAGATACGCAGTATTTT. Translation: CASSVRTSGLDTQYF.